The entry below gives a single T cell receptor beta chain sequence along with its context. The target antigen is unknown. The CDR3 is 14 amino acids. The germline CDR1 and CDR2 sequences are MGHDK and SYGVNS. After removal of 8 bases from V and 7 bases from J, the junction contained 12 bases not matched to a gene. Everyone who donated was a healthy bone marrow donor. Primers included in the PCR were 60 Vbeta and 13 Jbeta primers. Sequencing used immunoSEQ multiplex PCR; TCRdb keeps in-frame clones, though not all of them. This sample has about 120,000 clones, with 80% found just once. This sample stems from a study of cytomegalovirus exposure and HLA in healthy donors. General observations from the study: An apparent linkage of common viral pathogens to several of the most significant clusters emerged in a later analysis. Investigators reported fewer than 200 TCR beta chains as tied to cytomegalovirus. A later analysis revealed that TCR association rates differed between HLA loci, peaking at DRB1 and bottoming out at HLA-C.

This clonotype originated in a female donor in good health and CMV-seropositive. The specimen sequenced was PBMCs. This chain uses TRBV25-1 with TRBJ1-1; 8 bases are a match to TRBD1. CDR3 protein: CASRSYTGTGEAFF. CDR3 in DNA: TGTGCCAGCCGCTCCTATACCGGGACAGGTGAAGCTTTCTTT.